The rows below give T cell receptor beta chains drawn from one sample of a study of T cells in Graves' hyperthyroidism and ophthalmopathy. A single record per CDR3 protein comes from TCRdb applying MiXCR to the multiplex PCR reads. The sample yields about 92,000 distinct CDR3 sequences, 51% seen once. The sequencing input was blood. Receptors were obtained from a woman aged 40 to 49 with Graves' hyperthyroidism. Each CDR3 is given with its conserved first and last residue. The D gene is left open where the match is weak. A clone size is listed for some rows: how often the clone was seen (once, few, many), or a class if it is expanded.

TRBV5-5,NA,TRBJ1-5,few,CASSYPRGRGNSNQPQHF,TGTGCCAGCAGTTACCCCCGGGGACGGGGGAATAGCAATCAGCCCCAGCATTTT
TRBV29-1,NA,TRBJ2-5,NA,CSVTGLRQETQYF,TGCAGCGTTACGGGACTCCGCCAAGAGACCCAGTACTTC
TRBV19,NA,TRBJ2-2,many,CASSIWGRVNTGELFF,TGTGCCAGTAGTATATGGGGCAGGGTGAACACCGGGGAGCTGTTTTTT
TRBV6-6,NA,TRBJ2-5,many,CASSHSGFQETQYF,TGTGCCAGCAGTCACAGCGGCTTCCAAGAGACCCAGTACTTC
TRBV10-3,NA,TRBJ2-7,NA,CAAGWGYEQYF,TGTGCCGCCGGGTGGGGCTACGAGCAGTACTTC
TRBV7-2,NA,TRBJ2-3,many,CASSSIRNTQYF,TGTGCCAGCAGCTCGATACGGAATACGCAGTATTTT
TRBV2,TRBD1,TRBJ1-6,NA,CASSYFTGGSPLHF,TGTGCCAGCAGTTACTTTACAGGGGGGTCACCCCTCCACTTT
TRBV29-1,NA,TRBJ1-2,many,CSVEDIRANYGYTF,TGCAGCGTTGAAGATATAAGGGCTAACTATGGCTACACCTTC
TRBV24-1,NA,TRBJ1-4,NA,CAPRNEKLFF,TGTGCCCCCCGAAATGAAAAACTGTTTTTT
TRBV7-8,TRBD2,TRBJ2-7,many,CASSPVAGGSYEQYF,TGTGCCAGCAGCCCCGTCGCGGGAGGGTCCTACGAGCAGTACTTC
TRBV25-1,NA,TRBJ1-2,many,CASSEVGLAGYTF,TGTGCCAGCAGTGAAGTAGGGTTGGCTGGCTACACCTTC
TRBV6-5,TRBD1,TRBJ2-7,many,CASSPMGQGHYEQYF,TGTGCCAGCAGTCCTATGGGACAGGGTCACTACGAGCAGTACTTC
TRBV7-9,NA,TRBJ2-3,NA,CASSPRLAPDTQYF,TGTGCCAGCAGCCCCCGGCTAGCGCCAGATACGCAGTATTTT
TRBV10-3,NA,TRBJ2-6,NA,CATGANVLTF,TGTGCCACCGGGGCCAACGTCCTGACTTTC
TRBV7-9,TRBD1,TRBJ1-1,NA,CASRPQGLNTEAFF,TGTGCCAGCAGGCCACAGGGGCTAAACACTGAAGCTTTCTTT
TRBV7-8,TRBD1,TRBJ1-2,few,CASSLDGRGGGYGYTF,TGTGCCAGCAGCTTAGACGGGAGAGGGGGCGGCTATGGCTACACCTTC
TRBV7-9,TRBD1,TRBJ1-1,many,CASSQGDREEAFF,TGTGCCAGCAGCCAGGGCGACAGGGAGGAAGCTTTCTTT
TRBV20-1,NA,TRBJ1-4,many,CSAPRNEKLFF,TGCAGTGCCCCCCGAAATGAAAAACTGTTTTTT
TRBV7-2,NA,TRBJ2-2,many,CASSSGGLNTGELFF,TGTGCCAGCAGCTCCGGGGGATTAAACACCGGGGAGCTGTTTTTT
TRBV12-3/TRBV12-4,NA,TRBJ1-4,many,CASSWGGGSEKLFF,TGTGCCAGCAGTTGGGGGGGGGGTTCCGAAAAACTGTTTTTT
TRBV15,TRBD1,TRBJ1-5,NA,CATSGGTANQPQHF,TGTGCCACCAGCGGAGGGACAGCCAATCAGCCCCAGCATTTT
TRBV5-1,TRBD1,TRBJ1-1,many,CASSLGSRGRTEAFF,TGCGCCAGCAGCTTGGGTTCCAGGGGGAGGACTGAAGCTTTCTTT
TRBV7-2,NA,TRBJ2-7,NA,CASSFGSGGNEQYF,TGTGCCAGCAGCTTCGGGTCCGGGGGAAACGAGCAGTACTTC
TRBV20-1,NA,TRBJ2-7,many,CSARDQASGQYF,TGCAGTGCTAGAGATCAGGCGTCGGGGCAGTACTTC
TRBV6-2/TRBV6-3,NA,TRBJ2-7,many,CASSYRAPGYEQYF,TGTGCCAGCAGCTACCGGGCCCCGGGCTACGAGCAGTACTTC
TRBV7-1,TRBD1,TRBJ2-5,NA,CASRSQGVRVSFLKETQYF,TGTGCCAGCAGATCGCAGGGGGTCAGGGTTTCGTTCCTTAAAGAGACCCAGTACTTC
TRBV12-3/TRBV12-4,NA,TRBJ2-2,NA,CASSLGYTGELFF,TGTGCCAGCAGCCTAGGTTACACCGGGGAGCTGTTTTTT
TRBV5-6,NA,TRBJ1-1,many,CASSLVVDTEAFF,TGTGCCAGCAGCTTGGTGGTTGACACTGAAGCTTTCTTT
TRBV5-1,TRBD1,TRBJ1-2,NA,CASSPSFKGANYGYTF,TGCGCCAGCAGCCCGTCCTTTAAGGGGGCCAACTATGGCTACACCTTC
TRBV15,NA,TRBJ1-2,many,CATSRLDGLHTAKQGNYGYTF,TGTGCCACCAGCAGACTTGACGGGCTTCATACGGCGAAACAGGGAAACTATGGCTACACCTTC
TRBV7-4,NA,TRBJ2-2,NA,CASTLANRNYGELFF,TGTGCCAGCACCCTAGCGAACAGGAACTACGGGGAGCTGTTTTTT
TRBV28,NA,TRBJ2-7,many,CASSFWTTYEQYF,TGTGCCAGCAGTTTTTGGACTACCTACGAGCAGTACTTC
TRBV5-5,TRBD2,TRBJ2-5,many,CASSLGPAGEETQYF,TGTGCCAGCAGCTTGGGGCCAGCGGGAGAAGAGACCCAGTACTTC
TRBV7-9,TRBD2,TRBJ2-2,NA,CASSLSSGSGELFF,TGTGCCAGCAGCTTAAGTAGCGGGAGCGGGGAGCTGTTTTTT
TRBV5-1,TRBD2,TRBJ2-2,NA,CASSRGSGSLSGTGELFF,TGCGCCAGCAGCCGAGGTAGCGGGAGTCTGTCGGGGACCGGGGAGCTGTTTTTT
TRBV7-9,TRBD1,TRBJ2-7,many,CASSLAGTAYEQYF,TGTGCCAGCAGCTTAGCCGGGACAGCCTACGAGCAGTACTTC
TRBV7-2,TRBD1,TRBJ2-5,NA,CASSAGGWKTQYF,TGTGCCAGCTCGGCAGGGGGCTGGAAGACCCAGTACTTC
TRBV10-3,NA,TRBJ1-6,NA,CAIRESMGSNSPLHF,TGTGCCATCCGTGAGTCAATGGGGTCAAATTCACCCCTCCACTTT
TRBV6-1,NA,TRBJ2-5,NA,CASDRPTRGTWLETQYF,TGTGCCAGCGACAGACCAACTCGGGGGACGTGGTTAGAGACCCAGTACTTC
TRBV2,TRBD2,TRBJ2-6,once,CASSLAGGDGANVLTF,TGTGCCAGCAGTTTAGCGGGGGGAGATGGGGCCAACGTCCTGACTTTC
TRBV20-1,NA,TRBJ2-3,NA,CSAPTDTQYF,TGCAGTGCCCCGACAGATACGCAGTATTTT
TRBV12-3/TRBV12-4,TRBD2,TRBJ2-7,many,CASSLAGEDYEQYF,TGTGCCAGCAGTCTAGCGGGAGAAGACTACGAGCAGTACTTC
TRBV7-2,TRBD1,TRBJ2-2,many,CASRNPGGGGELFF,TGTGCCAGCAGGAATCCAGGGGGTGGCGGGGAGCTGTTTTTT
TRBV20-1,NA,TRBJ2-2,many,CSARDTGQSTGELFF,TGCAGTGCTAGAGATACAGGCCAATCCACCGGGGAGCTGTTTTTT
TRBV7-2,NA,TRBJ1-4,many,CASSQDTGYNEKLFF,TGTGCCAGCAGCCAGGATACAGGGTACAATGAAAAACTGTTTTTT
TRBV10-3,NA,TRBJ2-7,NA,CAISERGYEDEQYF,TGTGCCATCAGTGAGAGGGGGTACGAGGACGAGCAGTACTTC
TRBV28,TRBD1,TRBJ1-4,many,CASSPPQGASEKLFF,TGTGCCAGCAGTCCACCACAGGGGGCGAGTGAAAAACTGTTTTTT
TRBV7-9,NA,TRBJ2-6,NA,CASSLFTGANVLTF,TGTGCCAGCAGCTTATTTACAGGGGCCAACGTCCTGACTTTC